This T cell receptor (beta chain) was observed in a study of blood T cell repertoires in COVID-19. At the level of the study: COVID-19 samples collected from the United States, Italy and Spain covered acute and convalescent phases.

This CDR3 spans 17 amino acids. The ends were cut back, 5 bases at V and 6 bases at J, with 23 bases in the middle. Germline CDR1 and CDR2: LNHDA and SQIVND (reference sequence). Researchers sorted participants into cohorts using their self-reported clinical history. In the study's own analysis: Nucleated cell number was recorded as an estimate derived from reference gene primer amplification. TCRdb keeps only in-frame clones here, not all; method: immunoSEQ multiplex PCR. The V and J calls and clone size come from that table; D and trimming were worked out from the DNA. The data show about 440,000 clones, roughly 87% seen once.

Sequences were obtained from PBMCs or T cells enriched from blood (not recorded which). The clonotype comes from a young woman with acute COVID-19. V gene TRBV19 combines with J gene TRBJ1-5, with D perhaps matching TRBD1 (6 bases). The CDR3 sequence is CASSSKRGQAGGQPQHF. In DNA, the CDR3 is TGTGCCAGTAGTTCCAAAAGGGGACAAGCGGGGGGTCAGCCCCAGCATTTT.